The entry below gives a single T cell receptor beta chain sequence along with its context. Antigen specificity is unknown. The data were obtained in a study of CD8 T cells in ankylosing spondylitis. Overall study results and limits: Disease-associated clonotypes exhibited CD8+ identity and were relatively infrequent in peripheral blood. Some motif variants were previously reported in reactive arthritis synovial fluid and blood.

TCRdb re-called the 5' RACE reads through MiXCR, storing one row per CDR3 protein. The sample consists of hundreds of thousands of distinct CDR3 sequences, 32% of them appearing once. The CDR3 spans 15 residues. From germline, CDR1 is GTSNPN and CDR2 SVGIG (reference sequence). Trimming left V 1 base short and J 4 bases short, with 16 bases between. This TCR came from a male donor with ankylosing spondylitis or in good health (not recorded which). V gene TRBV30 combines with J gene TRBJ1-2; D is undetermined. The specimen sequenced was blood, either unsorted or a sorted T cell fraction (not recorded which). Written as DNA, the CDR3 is TGTGCCTGGAGTGCCCCCCAAGTAGGGATCTATGGCTACACCTTC. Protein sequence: CAWSAPQVGIYGYTF.